This entry is about one T cell receptor (beta chain). This sample is drawn from a study of cytomegalovirus exposure and HLA in healthy donors. The CDR3 consists of 14 residues. The junction had 5 bases not matched to a gene; V was cut back by 3 bases and J by 0 bases. CDR1 and CDR2 (germline): GTSNPN, SVGIG (reference sequence). PCR used 60 Vbeta primers and 13 Jbeta primers. The method was immunoSEQ multiplex PCR; TCRdb's version includes in-frame clones alone and lacks a portion of them. Counted here are roughly 300,000 clones, 86% occurring once; the ten biggest clones make up around 4%. Sequencing was done on a sample of PBMCs. The clonotype was recovered from a man aged 35-49 years in good health and CMV-seropositive. The genes are TRBV30 and TRBJ2-7, with 7 bases fitting TRBD1. The CDR3 reads CAWSTGVSSYEQYF. The CDR3 region has the DNA TGTGCCTGGAGCACAGGGGTCAGCTCCTACGAGCAGTACTTC.